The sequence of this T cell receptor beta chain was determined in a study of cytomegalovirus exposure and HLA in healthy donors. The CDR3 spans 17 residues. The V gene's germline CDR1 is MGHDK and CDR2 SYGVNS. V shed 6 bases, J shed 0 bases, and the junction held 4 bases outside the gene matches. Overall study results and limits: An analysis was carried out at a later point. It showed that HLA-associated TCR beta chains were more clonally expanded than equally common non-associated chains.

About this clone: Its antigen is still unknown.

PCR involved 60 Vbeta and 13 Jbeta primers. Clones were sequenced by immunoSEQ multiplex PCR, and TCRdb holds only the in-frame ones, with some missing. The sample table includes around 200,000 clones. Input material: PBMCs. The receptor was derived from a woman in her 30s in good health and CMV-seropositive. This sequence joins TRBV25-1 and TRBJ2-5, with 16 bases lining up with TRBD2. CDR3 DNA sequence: TGTGCCAGCAGGGGGACTAGCGGGGGGGCGTACCAAGAGACCCAGTACTTC. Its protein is CASRGTSGGAYQETQYF.